This entry lists 24 T cell receptor beta chains sequenced from one sample in a study of blood T cell repertoires in COVID-19. Repertoires were generated with immunoSEQ multiplex PCR, while TCRdb's copy carries only in-frame clones and drops some. The sample carries fewer than 250,000 clones, about 88% recorded once. The source material was PBMCs or T cells enriched from blood (not recorded which). The source of these receptors is a woman in her thirties who had recovered from COVID-19.

This chain connects TRBV7-8 to TRBJ1-2; D is perhaps TRBD1 (5 bases). This CDR3 contains 14 residues. V was shortened by 5 bases and J by 7 bases, with 17 bases between the two germline ends. Germline-derived CDR1 and CDR2 are SGHVS and FQNEAQ. As DNA, the CDR3 is TGTGCCAGCAGCCCAAGACAGTTTGATCGTGGCTACACCTTC. This codes for CASSPRQFDRGYTF.

The chain couples TRBV21-1 to TRBJ1-2; TRBD1, the table's D call, was not compared with the DNA. TRBV21-1 is a pseudogene locus. The CDR3 is made up of 16 amino acids. CDR3 nucleotides: TGTGCCAGCAGCCCAGGACCGGGACAGGGGGCAAGTGGCTACACCTTC. It yields the protein CASSPGPGQGASGYTF.

The rearrangement uses TRBV27 and TRBJ1-1; TRBD1 aligns across 9 bases. Losses at the gene ends were 6 bases for V and 0 bases for J; bases not matched to a gene: 8. CDR1 and CDR2 (germline): MNHEY, SMNVEV (reference sequence). CDR3 length equals 16 residues. The CDR3: CASRGTGLTMNTEAFF. The CDR3 nucleotides are TGTGCCAGCAGGGGGACAGGGCTCACCATGAACACTGAAGCTTTCTTT.

The genes are TRBV18 and TRBJ1-3; 7 bases fit TRBD1. Germline V lookup: CDR1 KGHSH, CDR2 LQKENI. The ends lost 6 bases at V and 5 bases at J; junction bases unmatched: 7. The CDR3 has 14 residues. The CDR3 protein is CASSPGTERNTIYF. The CDR3 DNA reads as TGTGCCAGCTCCCCCGGGACAGAGAGAAACACCATATATTTT.

The chain links TRBV7-9 to TRBJ2-7; weak D call: TRBD2 (6 bases). Trimming shortened V by 6 bases and J by 6 bases, and 18 bases separated the two germline ends. The CDR3 covers 14 residues. Germline assignment: CDR1 SEHNR and CDR2 FQNEAQ (reference sequence). The CDR3 DNA sequence: TGTGCCAGCAGTGGGATGGCCGACGGGGGCGAGCAGTACGTC. Its translation is CASSGMADGGEQYV.

The chain carries TRBV12-5 and TRBJ1-2; TRBD1 agrees at 8 bases. V dropped 3 bases and J dropped 4; count of bases not matched to a gene: 7. The CDR3 loop spans 15 amino acids. Germline loops: CDR1 LGHNT, CDR2 FRNRAP. DNA of the CDR3: TGTGCTAGTGGTTTTCGCCGACAGGGGCTCTATGGCTACACCTTC. Residues: CASGFRRQGLYGYTF.

V and J are TRBV5-6 and TRBJ2-7; 10 nucleotides line up with TRBD1. The germline V gene has CDR1 SGHDT and CDR2 YYEEEE. V dropped 7 bases and J dropped 6; count of bases not matched to a gene: 13. This CDR3 is built from 15 residues. The CDR3 DNA reads as TGTGCCAGCGCCACCGTTGGGACAGGGGCGGGCGAGCAGTACGTC. Protein: CASATVGTGAGEQYV.

V and J are TRBV6-5 and TRBJ1-4; the match to TRBD1 covers 8 bases. Germline V lookup: CDR1 MNHEY, CDR2 SVGAGI. J lost 5 bases, V lost 8 bases, and 10 bases had no gene match. There are 15 residues in the CDR3. CDR3: CASRRRGQGNEKLFF. Written as DNA, the CDR3 is TGTGCCAGCCGCCGGAGAGGACAGGGCAATGAAAAACTGTTTTTT.

On this clone itself: This specimen includes other DNA sequences encoding the same CDR3. The chain links TRBV19 to TRBJ1-5; 10 nucleotides line up with TRBD1. CDR3 size: 15 residues. J gave up 2 bases and V 4 bases, and 2 bases lay outside the gene matches. Germline V CDR1 and CDR2: LNHDA, SQIVND (reference sequence). CDR3 sequence (DNA): TGTGCCAGTAGTACCGGACAGGGGGGCAATCAGCCCCAGCATTTT. Translation gives CASSTGQGGNQPQHF.

The chain has TRBV7-3 and TRBJ2-1; 7 positions match TRBD2. Per the germline V gene, CDR1 is SGHTA and CDR2 is FQGTGA. The V segment lost 1 base and the J segment 2 bases; nucleotides outside the gene matches: 2. The CDR3 runs 15 residues. Written as DNA, the CDR3 is TGTGCCAGCAGCTTAATGAGCGGGGCCTACAATGAGCAGTTCTTC. This translates into CASSLMSGAYNEQFF.

The chain employs TRBV9 and TRBJ1-2; D remains unclear. Germline V gene sequence: CDR1 SGDLS, CDR2 YYNGEE. This CDR3 has 15 amino acids. With 0 bases removed from V and 2 bases from J, the gap between germline ends came to 11 bases. The CDR3, as DNA: TGTGCCAGCAGCGTAGATCCCGCGGGCAACTATGGCTACACCTTC. Its protein is CASSVDPAGNYGYTF.

The chain's CDR3 is CASSADSAGNQPQHF. CDR3 bases: TGTGCCAGTAGCGCGGACAGCGCGGGCAATCAGCCCCAGCATTTT. The J gene is TRBJ1-5, the V gene TRBV19; a possible D gene is TRBD1 (6 bases). CDR3 length: 15 amino acids. Trimming stripped 6 bases from V and 2 bases from J, with 14 bases between. Germline values: CDR1 LNHDA, CDR2 SQIVND (reference sequence).

V gene TRBV3-1 (or the pseudogene TRBV3-2) combines with J gene TRBJ2-7; TRBD2 might be the D (7 bases). The CDR3 spans 17 residues. V shed 1 base and J shed 3 bases, with 19 bases lying between them. Germline values: CDR1 LGHDT, CDR2 YNNKEL (reference sequence). DNA for the CDR3: TGTGCCAGCAGCCAAGGCTCCAGGGGACTACCCTACTACGAGCAGTACGTC. Encoded protein: CASSQGSRGLPYYEQYV.

The chain carries TRBV7-9 and TRBJ1-2, with 8 bases matching TRBD1. From germline, CDR1 is SEHNR and CDR2 FQNEAQ (reference sequence). The CDR3 consists of 13 residues. V dropped 5 bases and J dropped 6; count of bases not matched to a gene: 5. CDR3 amino acids: CASSGQGGDGYTF. Written as DNA, the CDR3 is TGTGCCAGCAGCGGACAGGGAGGGGATGGCTACACCTTC.

The chain carries TRBV11-2 and TRBJ1-2, with 11 bases identical to TRBD1. The CDR3 runs 16 residues. V gave up 4 bases and J gave up 4 bases; unmatched junction bases: 8. The germline gives CDR1 SGHAT, CDR2 FQNNGV. In DNA form, the CDR3 reads TGTGCCAGCAGCTCTTCCGGGACAGGGGGTCCCTATGGCTACACCTTC. It yields the protein CASSSSGTGGPYGYTF.

The gene calls are TRBV5-1 and TRBJ2-1, with TRBD1 matching over 7 bases. Germline values: CDR1 SGHRS, CDR2 YFSETQ. With 1 base clipped from V and 4 bases from J, the junction kept 11 bases outside the gene matches. This CDR3 contains 17 residues. CDR3 sequence: CASSLIPGGLQYNEQFF. The CDR3 coding sequence is TGCGCCAGCAGCTTGATCCCAGGGGGTCTGCAATACAATGAGCAGTTCTTC.

The chain carries TRBV7-9 and TRBJ1-5, with 8 positions matching TRBD1. Germline trimming cut 0 bases from V and 1 base from J; bases unmatched to any gene: 2. Germline lookup yields CDR1 SEHNR and CDR2 FQNEAQ (reference sequence). This CDR3 spans 16 amino acids. The CDR3, as DNA: TGTGCCAGCAGCTTAGCGGGACAGGCGAGCAATCAGCCCCAGCATTTT. Protein product: CASSLAGQASNQPQHF.

The chain joins TRBV7-2 to TRBJ1-2; possibly TRBD1 for D (5 bases). Germline CDR1 is SGHTA and CDR2 is FQGNSA. There are 13 residues in the CDR3. Trimming stripped 1 base from V and 8 bases from J, with 11 bases between. In nucleotides, the CDR3 is TGTGCCAGCAGCTTAGTAGGGGTAGGCGGCTACACCTTC. Its protein product is CASSLVGVGGYTF.

CDR3 residues: CASSKIGPSTDNYEQYV. The DNA for the CDR3 is TGTGCCAGCAGCAAAATCGGGCCATCGACAGACAACTACGAGCAGTACGTC. This sequence joins TRBV21-1 and TRBJ2-7; the D call in the table, TRBD1, was not verified against the DNA. TRBV21-1 is flagged as a pseudogene. The CDR3 consists of 17 residues.

This chain connects TRBV4-1 to TRBJ1-6, with D possibly TRBD1 on 6 matching bases. Germline V gene data show CDR1 as MGHRA and CDR2 as YSYEKL. The V gene lost 3 bases and the J gene lost 9 bases, with 12 bases spanning the gap. This CDR3 spans 14 amino acids. CDR3 loop: CASSQLQGTSPLHF. For the CDR3, the DNA is TGCGCCAGCAGCCAGTTACAGGGTACTTCACCCCTCCACTTT.

This sequence joins TRBV7-2 and TRBJ2-1; 14 bases align to TRBD2. Germline CDR1 is SGHTA and CDR2 is FQGNSA. The length of the CDR3 is 13 residues. The V gene end was trimmed by 10 bases and the J gene end by 12 bases; junction bases not matched to a gene: 8. The CDR3 coding sequence is TGTGCCACGGGGACTAGCGGGGGTCCAGCGCAGTTCTTC. Its protein is CATGTSGGPAQFF.

The V and J genes are TRBV28 and TRBJ2-2, with D tentatively TRBD2 (5 bases). The CDR3 extends over 18 amino acids. V dropped 8 bases and J dropped 0 bases, with 22 bases sitting between them. From germline, CDR1 is MDHEN and CDR2 SYDVKM. The CDR3: CASHSPLVGKPNTGELFF. CDR3 DNA sequence: TGTGCCAGCCACTCCCCCCTCGTCGGGAAACCGAACACCGGGGAGCTGTTTTTT.

The chain combines TRBV21-1 with TRBJ2-7; TRBD1 is the table's D call, not checked against the DNA. TRBV21-1 has pseudogene status. CDR3 length equals 15 residues. The CDR3 spells CASSKRSGQGPEQYV. Here the CDR3 DNA reads TGTGCCAGCAGCAAACGGTCCGGACAGGGCCCCGAGCAGTACGTC.

This clone was picked up one time. The J gene is TRBJ1-5, the V gene TRBV19, with 9 bases matching TRBD1. The CDR3 is 13 residues long. The V gene's germline CDR1 is LNHDA and CDR2 SQIVND (reference sequence). V trimming: 8 bases; J trimming: 5 bases; junction bases outside the gene matches: 4. CDR3 residues: CASAGTGYQPQHF. DNA of the CDR3: TGTGCCAGTGCCGGGACAGGGTATCAGCCCCAGCATTTT.